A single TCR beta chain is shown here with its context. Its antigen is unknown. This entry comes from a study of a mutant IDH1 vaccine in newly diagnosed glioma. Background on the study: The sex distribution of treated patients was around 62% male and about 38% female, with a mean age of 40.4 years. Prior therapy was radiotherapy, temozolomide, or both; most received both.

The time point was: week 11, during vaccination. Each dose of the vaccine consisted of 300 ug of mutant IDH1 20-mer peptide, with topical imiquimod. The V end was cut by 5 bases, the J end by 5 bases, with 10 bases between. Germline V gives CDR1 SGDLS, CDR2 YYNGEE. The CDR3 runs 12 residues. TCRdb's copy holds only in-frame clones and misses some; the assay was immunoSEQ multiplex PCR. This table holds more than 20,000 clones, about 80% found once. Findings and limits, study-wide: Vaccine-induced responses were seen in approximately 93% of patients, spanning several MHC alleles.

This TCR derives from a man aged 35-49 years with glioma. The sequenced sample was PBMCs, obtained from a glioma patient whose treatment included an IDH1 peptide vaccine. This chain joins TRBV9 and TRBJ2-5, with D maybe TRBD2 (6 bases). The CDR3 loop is CASSARGETQYF. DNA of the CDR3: TGTGCCAGCAGTGCTCGGGGGGAGACCCAGTACTTC.